This T cell receptor beta chain was profiled in a study of shared clonotypes between healthy human individuals. In the original processing: In the immunoSEQ data, sequences were junction-only and lacked quality scores, so filtering differed. The method was immunoSEQ multiplex PCR; TCRdb's version includes in-frame clones alone and lacks a portion of them. The V and J calls and clone size come from that table; D and trimming were worked out from the DNA. This table has around 1.9 million clones, more than 85% appearing once. Naive CD8 cells were CD45RO-negative, positively selected for CCR7, excluding terminally differentiated effector memory CD45RA+ cells. This TCR was sampled from a man aged 18 to 30 in good health. Some clones in this sample may be carry-over from other donors' samples. Sequenced input: naive CD8+ T cells from PBMCs.

The CDR3 nucleotides are TGTGCCAGCAGTCCCACTTGGACGGGGGGAAATGAGCAGTTCTTC. Amino acids: CASSPTWTGGNEQFF. V gene TRBV11-3 combines with J gene TRBJ2-1, with TRBD2 matching over 7 bases. This CDR3 contains 15 residues. Germline assignment: CDR1 SGHNT and CDR2 YENEEA. Trimming took 6 bases from V and 7 from J; bases not matched to a gene: 12.